A selection of T cell receptor beta chains follows, all from one sample in a study of T-cell memory formation after mild COVID-19. One entry per CDR3 protein results from TCRdb running MiXCR on the 5' RACE reads. The sample has about 560,000 distinct CDR3 sequences, roughly 22% seen once. Sample: PBMCs or a T cell subset sorted from them (not recorded which). The receptors come from an adult woman who had mild COVID-19 (a few samples of this study predate the infection). Cell type and time point are not known. CDR3s include the opening cysteine and the closing phenylalanine or tryptophan. The D gene is left open where the match is weak. A row's size may be missing; if present it is once, few, many or a size class.

j_call clone_size cdr3_length d_call v_call cdr3_aa cdr3_nt
TRBJ2-1 few 15 TRBD1 TRBV12-3/TRBV12-4 CASSPDRAIYNEQFF TGTGCCAGCAGTCCGGACAGGGCGATCTACAATGAGCAGTTCTTC
TRBJ1-6 - 14 - TRBV30 CAWRLTGFNSPLHF TGTGCCTGGAGGCTGACGGGGTTCAATTCACCCCTCCACTTT
TRBJ2-3 many 23 TRBD2 TRBV4-1 CASSQPGLAGRRNTAHSTDTQYF TGCGCCAGCAGCCAACCGGGACTAGCGGGTCGACGAAATACCGCCCACAGCACAGATACGCAGTATTTT
TRBJ2-6 - 14 - TRBV12-3/TRBV12-4 CASLSGFGANVLTF TGTGCCAGCTTAAGCGGCTTCGGGGCCAACGTCCTGACTTTC
TRBJ2-5 - 15 - TRBV4-1 CASSPRGPGGETQYF TGCGCCAGCAGCCCGCGGGGTCCCGGGGGAGAGACCCAGTACTTC
TRBJ1-2 few 14 TRBD1 TRBV4-2 CASSRGQTGYGYTF TGTGCCAGCAGCCGGGGACAGACTGGCTATGGCTACACCTTC
TRBJ2-5 few 12 - TRBV7-9 CASREIFETQYF TGTGCCAGCCGAGAAATCTTCGAGACCCAGTACTTC
TRBJ2-7 - 14 TRBD2 TRBV5-1 CASSLEGRGNEQYF TGCGCCAGCAGCTTGGAAGGGCGGGGGAACGAGCAGTACTTC
TRBJ1-2 - 16 - TRBV6-1 CASSAQTGQVGYGYTF TGTGCCAGCAGTGCACAAACCGGGCAGGTGGGGTACGGCTACACCTTC
TRBJ2-6 few 16 - TRBV7-2 CASSPNTGSGANVLTF TGTGCCAGCAGCCCCAATACAGGGTCTGGGGCCAACGTCCTGACTTTC
TRBJ1-2 - 17 - TRBV6-1 CASTRTRNKAGGDGYTF TGTGCCAGCACTCGGACCAGGAACAAGGCCGGGGGTGATGGCTACACCTTC
TRBJ2-1 once 11 - TRBV24-1 CATSETGEQFF TGTGCCACCAGTGAGACGGGTGAGCAGTTCTTC
TRBJ2-4 few 16 - TRBV28 CASTRVGGLAKNIQYF TGTGCCAGCACTAGAGTGGGGGGGCTCGCCAAAAACATTCAGTACTTC
TRBJ2-2 - 13 - TRBV7-3 CASSLIKNGELFF TGTGCCAGCAGCTTAATCAAAAACGGGGAGCTGTTTTTT
TRBJ2-5 many 13 TRBD2 TRBV12-3/TRBV12-4 CASSSTGGETQYF TGTGCCAGCAGTTCGACGGGAGGAGAGACCCAGTACTTC
TRBJ2-1 few 14 - TRBV7-3 CASSPGRQNNEQFF TGTGCCAGCAGCCCGGGGCGGCAGAACAATGAGCAGTTCTTC
TRBJ1-2 - 15 - TRBV28 CASLHRSRSNYGYTF TGTGCCAGCTTACACAGGAGCCGATCTAACTATGGCTACACCTTC
TRBJ2-7 few 17 - TRBV3-1 CASSQGGADAGTYEQYF TGTGCCAGCAGCCAAGGGGGTGCGGACGCGGGGACCTACGAGCAGTACTTC
TRBJ1-4 - 16 - TRBV18 CASSSLTAGLREKLFF TGTGCCAGCTCATCCCTTACAGCGGGATTACGTGAAAAACTGTTTTTT
TRBJ2-3 few 15 TRBD1 TRBV7-3 CASSLGYRGTDTQYF TGTGCCAGCAGCTTAGGTTACAGGGGAACAGATACGCAGTATTTT
TRBJ1-1 - 15 TRBD1 TRBV6-5 CASSYRTGANTEAFF TGTGCCAGCAGTTACAGGACAGGGGCGAACACTGAAGCTTTCTTT
TRBJ2-5 - 15 - TRBV7-3 CASSWSGGFGETQYF TGTGCCAGCAGCTGGAGTGGGGGATTCGGGGAGACCCAGTACTTC
TRBJ2-7 many 17 - TRBV5-1 CASSSPTSGDWSYEQYF TGCGCCAGCAGCTCCCCCACAAGCGGAGACTGGTCCTACGAGCAGTACTTC
TRBJ2-1 - 15 TRBD1 TRBV24-1 CATSPGQGASNEQFF TGTGCCACCTCACCGGGACAGGGGGCCTCCAATGAGCAGTTCTTC
TRBJ1-4 - 14 - TRBV12-3/TRBV12-4 CASTPGPTNEKLFF TGTGCCAGCACTCCGGGACCCACTAATGAAAAACTGTTTTTT
TRBJ2-5 few 17 - TRBV14 CASSREAWEAGRETQYF TGTGCCAGCAGCCGTGAGGCCTGGGAGGCAGGGCGGGAGACCCAGTACTTC
TRBJ2-2 many 15 TRBD2 TRBV3-1 CASSRGGARTGELFF TGTGCCAGCAGCCGCGGGGGGGCTCGAACCGGGGAGCTGTTTTTT
TRBJ2-7 few 13 - TRBV5-1 CASSRRVTYEQYF TGCGCCAGCAGCCGCAGGGTAACCTACGAGCAGTACTTC
TRBJ1-2 - 14 - TRBV6-5 CASSYGVLARVYTF TGTGCCAGCAGTTACGGGGTCCTAGCGAGAGTCTACACCTTC
TRBJ1-1 - 13 - TRBV6-5 CASTDAGRTEAFF TGTGCCAGCACTGACGCAGGGAGGACTGAAGCTTTCTTT
TRBJ2-7 few 16 TRBD1 TRBV5-6 CASSSLGDRGLYEQYF TGTGCCAGCAGCTCCCTGGGGGACAGGGGGCTCTACGAGCAGTACTTC
TRBJ2-7 few 20 - TRBV4-1 CASSQDTFGQQGFLFYEQYF TGCGCCAGCAGCCAAGATACATTCGGACAGCAGGGGTTTTTGTTTTACGAGCAGTACTTC
TRBJ1-4 - 15 - TRBV19 CASRTAGTTNEKLFF TGTGCCAGTAGGACTGCTGGGACAACTAATGAAAAACTGTTTTTT
TRBJ2-4 few 17 - TRBV7-8 CASSLAMGALAKNIQYF TGTGCCAGCAGCTTAGCAATGGGAGCCCTAGCCAAAAACATTCAGTACTTC
TRBJ2-7 - 13 - TRBV6-1 CASSDHLLYEQYF TGTGCCAGCAGTGATCACCTGTTATACGAGCAGTACTTC
TRBJ1-1 many 14 - TRBV6-5 CASSLQGLSTEAFF TGTGCCAGCAGCCTTCAAGGCTTGTCGACCGAAGCTTTCTTT
TRBJ1-5 - 12 TRBD1 TRBV20-1 CSARHSDRVEHF TGCAGTGCTAGACACTCGGACAGGGTTGAGCATTTT
TRBJ2-3 - 15 - TRBV6-1 CASSVGGAAEDTQYF TGTGCCAGCAGTGTTGGGGGGGCCGCGGAAGATACGCAGTATTTT
TRBJ2-3 few 16 TRBD2 TRBV10-3 CAISEYTSESTDTQYF TGTGCCATCAGTGAGTACACTAGCGAGAGCACAGATACGCAGTATTTT
TRBJ2-1 few 14 - TRBV11-1 CASSLWVSYNEQFF TGTGCCAGCAGCTTGTGGGTCTCCTACAATGAGCAGTTCTTC
TRBJ1-6 - 16 - TRBV4-3 CASSPRPDRSNSPLHF TGCGCCAGCAGCCCAAGGCCGGACAGATCAAATTCACCCCTCCACTTT
TRBJ1-2 - 14 - TRBV6-2/TRBV6-3 CASRRSGGLYGYTF TGTGCCAGCAGAAGATCCGGGGGCCTCTATGGCTACACCTTC
TRBJ2-1 - 15 TRBD2 TRBV6-5 CASSYERGRALGQFF TGTGCCAGCAGTTACGAGCGCGGGAGGGCCTTAGGTCAGTTCTTC
TRBJ2-7 few 20 TRBD2 TRBV29-1 CSVEFPGGTSGSGLLYEQYF TGCAGCGTTGAATTCCCCGGCGGGACTAGCGGGTCTGGACTGCTCTACGAGCAGTACTTC
TRBJ2-7 few 14 - TRBV14 CASSRRDFPYEQYF TGTGCCAGCAGCCGTCGGGACTTCCCGTACGAGCAGTACTTC
TRBJ2-5 - 14 - TRBV11-2 CASSLMTDMKTQYF TGTGCCAGCAGCTTAATGACAGACATGAAGACCCAGTACTTC
TRBJ2-5 - 13 - TRBV20-1 CSARDFTQETQYF TGCAGTGCTAGGGACTTCACCCAAGAGACCCAGTACTTC